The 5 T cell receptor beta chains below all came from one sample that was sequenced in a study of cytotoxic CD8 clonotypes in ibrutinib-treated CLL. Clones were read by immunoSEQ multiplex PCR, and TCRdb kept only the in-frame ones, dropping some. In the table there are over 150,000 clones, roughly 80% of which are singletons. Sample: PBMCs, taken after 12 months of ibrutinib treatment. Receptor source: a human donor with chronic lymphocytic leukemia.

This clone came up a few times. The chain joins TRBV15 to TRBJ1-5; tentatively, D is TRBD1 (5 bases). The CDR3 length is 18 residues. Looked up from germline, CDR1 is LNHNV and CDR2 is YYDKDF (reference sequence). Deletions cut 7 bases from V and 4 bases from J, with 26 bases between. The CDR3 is CATTQEGTLGTGNQPQHF. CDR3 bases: TGTGCCACCACCCAAGAGGGGACCTTAGGGACGGGGAATCAGCCCCAGCATTTT.

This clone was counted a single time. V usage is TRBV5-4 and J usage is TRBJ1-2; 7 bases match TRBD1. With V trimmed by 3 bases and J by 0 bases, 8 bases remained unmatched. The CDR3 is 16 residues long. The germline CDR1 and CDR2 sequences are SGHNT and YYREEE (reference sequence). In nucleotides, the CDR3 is TGTGCCAGCAGCTACGGACAGGAACCGACTAACTATGGCTACACCTTC. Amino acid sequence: CASSYGQEPTNYGYTF.

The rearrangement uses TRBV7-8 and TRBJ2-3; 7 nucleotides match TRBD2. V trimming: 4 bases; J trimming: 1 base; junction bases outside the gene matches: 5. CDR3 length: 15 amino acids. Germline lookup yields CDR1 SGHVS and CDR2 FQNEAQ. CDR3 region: CASSYRGLGTDTQYF. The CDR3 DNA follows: TGTGCCAGCAGCTACCGAGGACTAGGCACAGATACGCAGTATTTT.

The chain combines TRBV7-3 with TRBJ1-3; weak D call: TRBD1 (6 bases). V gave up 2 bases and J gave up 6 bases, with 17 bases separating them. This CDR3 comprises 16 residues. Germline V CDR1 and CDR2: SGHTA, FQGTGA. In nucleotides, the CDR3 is TGTGCCAGCAGCTTAGGATCTTTGGGGGCGCAAAACACCATATATTTT. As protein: CASSLGSLGAQNTIYF.

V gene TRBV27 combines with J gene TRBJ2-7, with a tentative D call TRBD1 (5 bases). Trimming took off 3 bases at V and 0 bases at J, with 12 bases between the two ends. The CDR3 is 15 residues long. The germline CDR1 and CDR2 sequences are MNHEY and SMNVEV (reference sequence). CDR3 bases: TGTGCCAGCAGTTTCCCCGACAGAACCTCCTACGAGCAGTACTTC. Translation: CASSFPDRTSYEQYF.